The sequence of this T cell receptor beta chain was determined in a study of cytomegalovirus exposure and HLA in healthy donors. Measured with immunoSEQ multiplex PCR; TCRdb has only the in-frame clones, and not every one. The table records 200,000 to 250,000 clones, about 83% of them present only once. The ends were cut back, 8 bases at V and 8 bases at J, with 19 bases in the middle. This CDR3 contains 14 residues. Germline-derived CDR1 and CDR2 are SNHLY and FYNNEI. The clonotype originates from a man younger than 30 in good health and CMV-seronegative. The genes are TRBV2 and TRBJ2-1; a weak D match, TRBD2 (5 bases). Sequencing was performed on PBMCs. CDR3 sequence (DNA): TGTGCCAGCCGGGCAAGTCTAGCAAGCGATGAGCAGTTCTTC. Its translation: CASRASLASDEQFF.